This record concerns one TCR beta chain sequence. The source of the sample is a study of blood T cell repertoires in COVID-19. About the research overall: Sites across the United States, Italy and Spain contributed samples from acute and convalescent COVID-19.

In terms of age and location, participants ranged from about 18 to 89 years and lived in about two dozen US areas. Two negative PCRs, clearance, or symptom resolution characterized the recovered Cohort 3 donors. Repertoires were generated with immunoSEQ multiplex PCR, while TCRdb's copy carries only in-frame clones and drops some. Altogether a few hundred thousand clones are present, 70% to 90% being singletons, with the ten largest covering 4% to 4.5%. The CDR3 totals 14 residues. Germline V CDR1 and CDR2: GTSNPN, SVGIG (reference sequence). Trimming at V came to 5 bases and at J to 4 bases, leaving 8 bases not matched to a gene.

The chain combines TRBV30 with TRBJ2-3, with TRBD2 identical over 8 bases. Sequencing input: PBMCs or T cells enriched from blood (not recorded which). The sequence derives from a woman in her thirties who had recovered from COVID-19. This CDR3 reads CAWGKRGISDTQYF. The CDR3 region has the DNA TGTGCCTGGGGCAAGCGGGGGATATCAGATACGCAGTATTTT. Together with reference TRBV30 and TRBJ2-3, the CDR3 gives the full variable domain: SQTIHQWPATLVQPVGSPLSLECTVEGTSNPNLYWYRQAAGRGLQLLFYSVGIGQISSEVPQNLSASRPQDRQFILSSKKLLLSDSGFYLCAWGKRGISDTQYFGPGTRLTVL.